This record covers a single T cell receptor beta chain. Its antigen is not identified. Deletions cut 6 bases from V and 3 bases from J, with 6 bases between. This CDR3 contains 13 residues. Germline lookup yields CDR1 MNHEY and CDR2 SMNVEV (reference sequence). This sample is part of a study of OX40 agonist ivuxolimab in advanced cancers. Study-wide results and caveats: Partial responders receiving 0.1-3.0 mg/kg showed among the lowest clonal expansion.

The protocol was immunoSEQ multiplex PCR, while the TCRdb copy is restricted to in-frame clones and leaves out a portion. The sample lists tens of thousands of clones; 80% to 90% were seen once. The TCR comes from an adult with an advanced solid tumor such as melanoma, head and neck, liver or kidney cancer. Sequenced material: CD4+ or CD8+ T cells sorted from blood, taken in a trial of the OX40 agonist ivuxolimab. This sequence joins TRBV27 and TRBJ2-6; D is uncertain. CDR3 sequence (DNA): TGTGCCAGCAGGCCGTTTGGGGCCAACGTCCTGACTTTC. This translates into CASRPFGANVLTF.